This T cell receptor beta chain originates from a study of T cell changes during pregnancy in multiple sclerosis. Deletions cut 1 base from V and 4 bases from J, with 17 bases between. The CDR3 contains 17 residues. In germline, CDR1 is ENHRY, CDR2 SYGVKD. Using immunoSEQ multiplex PCR, the repertoire was profiled, and TCRdb retains in-frame clones only, with some absent. The table includes roughly 80,000 clones, about 92% detected once. V is TRBV10-3 and J is TRBJ1-3, with no clear D. This receptor was taken from a female donor with multiple sclerosis, enrolled in a pregnancy study. The sequencing used peripheral blood, collected before pregnancy. The CDR3 DNA follows: TGTGCCATCAGTGAGTGGCGGGGAGCCTCTGTCGGAAACACCATATATTTT. Protein product: CAISEWRGASVGNTIYF.